The 2 T cell receptor beta chains presented below share a single source sample, sequenced in a study of blood T cell repertoires in COVID-19. The table came from immunoSEQ multiplex PCR; TCRdb's copy has only in-frame clones and leaves some out. The data show roughly 100,000 clones, 75% to 95% seen once. The specimen sequenced was peripheral blood. Receptors originate from a man aged 45-65 years with acute or convalescent COVID-19.

Note on this clone: One junction end disagrees with the germline gene, perhaps due to a read error. The gene calls are TRBV6-1 and TRBJ1-6; 8 bases are shared with TRBD1. The CDR3 length is 14 residues. Germline V lookup: CDR1 MNHNS, CDR2 SASEGT. CDR3 sequence (DNA): TGTGCCAGCAGCGAAGACAGGGGTAATTCACCCCTCCACTTT. Translating gives CASSEDRGNSPLHF.

This clone was counted a single time. V gene TRBV19 combines with J gene TRBJ2-7; the match to TRBD2 covers 9 bases. J was trimmed by 0 bases and V by 4 bases; bases with no gene match: 1. Germline CDR1 and CDR2: LNHDA and SQIVND (reference sequence). CDR3 length equals 14 residues. CDR3 in amino acids: CASSSSGGSYEQYF. DNA for the CDR3: TGTGCCAGTAGTAGTAGCGGGGGCTCCTACGAGCAGTACTTC.